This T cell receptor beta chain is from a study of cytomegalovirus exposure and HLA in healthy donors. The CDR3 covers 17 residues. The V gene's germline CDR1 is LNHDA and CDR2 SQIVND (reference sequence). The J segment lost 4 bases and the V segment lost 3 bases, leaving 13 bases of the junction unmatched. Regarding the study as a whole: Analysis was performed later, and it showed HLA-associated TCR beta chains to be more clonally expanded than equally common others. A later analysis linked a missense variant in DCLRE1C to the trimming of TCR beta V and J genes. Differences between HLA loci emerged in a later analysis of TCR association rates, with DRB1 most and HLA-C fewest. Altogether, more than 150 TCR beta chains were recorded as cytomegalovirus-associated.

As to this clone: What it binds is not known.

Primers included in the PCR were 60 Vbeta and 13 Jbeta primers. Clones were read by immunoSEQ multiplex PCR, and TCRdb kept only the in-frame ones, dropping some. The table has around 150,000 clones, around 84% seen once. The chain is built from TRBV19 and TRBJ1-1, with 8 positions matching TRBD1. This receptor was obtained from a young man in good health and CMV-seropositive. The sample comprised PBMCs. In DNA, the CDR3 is TGTGCCAGTAGTATCGACCGACACAGGGGGAGAGGCACTGAAGCTTTCTTT. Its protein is CASSIDRHRGRGTEAFF.